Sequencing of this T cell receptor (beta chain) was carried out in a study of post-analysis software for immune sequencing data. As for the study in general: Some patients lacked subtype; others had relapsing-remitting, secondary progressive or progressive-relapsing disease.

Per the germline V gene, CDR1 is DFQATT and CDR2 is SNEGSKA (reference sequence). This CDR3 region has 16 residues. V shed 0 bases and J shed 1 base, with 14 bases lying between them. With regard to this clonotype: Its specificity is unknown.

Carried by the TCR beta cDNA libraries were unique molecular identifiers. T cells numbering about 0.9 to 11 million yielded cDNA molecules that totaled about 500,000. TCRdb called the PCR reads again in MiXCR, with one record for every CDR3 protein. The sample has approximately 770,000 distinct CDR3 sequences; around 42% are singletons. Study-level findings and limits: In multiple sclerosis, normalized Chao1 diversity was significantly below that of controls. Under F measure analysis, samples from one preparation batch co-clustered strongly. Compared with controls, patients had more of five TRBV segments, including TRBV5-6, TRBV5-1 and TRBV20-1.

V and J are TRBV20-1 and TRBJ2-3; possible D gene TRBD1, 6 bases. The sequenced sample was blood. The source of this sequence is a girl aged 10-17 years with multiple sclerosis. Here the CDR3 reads CSAREDQGIGTDTQYF. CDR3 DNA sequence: TGCAGTGCTAGAGAAGATCAGGGGATCGGCACAGATACGCAGTATTTT.